This T cell receptor (beta chain) was sequenced for a study of identifying expanded T cells in peripheral blood. General study results and limits: Differentially abundant clones: about 1.2 between replicates, around 16 at two to three weeks, 19 to 20 at four.

As concerns this clone: Its specificity is unknown.

The table came from immunoSEQ multiplex PCR; TCRdb's copy has only in-frame clones and leaves some out. The table includes roughly 90,000 clones, approximately 81% detected once. The material sequenced was blood. The TCR comes from a person aged 18 to 69 in good health.

The CDR3, as DNA: TGCGCCAGCAGCTTGGTGGTCACCGGGGAGCTGTTTTTT. The encoded protein is CASSLVVTGELFF. The gene calls are TRBV5-1 and TRBJ2-2, with D unclear. V was pared by 0 bases and J by 4 bases, with 4 bases between. Germline V gives CDR1 SGHRS, CDR2 YFSETQ. CDR3 length: 13 residues.